A single sample is the source of the 10 T cell receptor beta chains below, sequenced in a study of blood T cell repertoires in COVID-19. The assay was immunoSEQ multiplex PCR, and TCRdb's table has in-frame clones only and misses some. Here the sample spans roughly 61,000 clones, 80% to 95% being singletons. Sequenced sample: peripheral blood. The receptors originated from a man older than 75 with acute or convalescent COVID-19.

V and J are TRBV3-1 (or the pseudogene TRBV3-2) and TRBJ1-2, with a weak D call TRBD1 (5 bases). Germline V gives CDR1 LGHDT, CDR2 YNNKEL (reference sequence). Trimming removed 4 bases at V and 4 bases at J, with 13 bases between. CDR3 length equals 14 residues. CDR3 amino acids: CASSPRGYSYGYTF. CDR3 in DNA: TGTGCCAGCAGCCCCCGGGGGTATAGCTATGGCTACACCTTC.

The chain joins TRBV23-1 to TRBJ2-1; possible D gene TRBD1, 6 bases. TRBV23-1 counts as an open reading frame of uncertain function. CDR3 length: 16 amino acids. The V and J ends lost 2 bases and 0 bases respectively, with 11 bases between them. The CDR3 DNA follows: TGCGCCAGCAGTCAACCGGACAGTGACTCCTACAATGAGCAGTTCTTC. Its protein product is CASSQPDSDSYNEQFF.

This chain joins TRBV2 and TRBJ2-5; perhaps TRBD2 as D (5 bases). CDR3 length: 14 residues. V shed 8 bases and J shed 1 base, with 14 bases lying between them. Germline-derived CDR1 and CDR2 are SNHLY and FYNNEI. CDR3 sequence reads: CASSPGRAQETQYF. Here the CDR3 DNA reads TGTGCCAGCTCACCCGGGCGGGCCCAAGAGACCCAGTACTTC.

The chain links TRBV18 to TRBJ1-4; D unresolved. Germline CDR1 and CDR2: KGHSH and LQKENI. The V end was cut by 1 base, the J end by 7 bases, with 10 bases between. The CDR3 covers 14 residues. The CDR3 is CASSPRQTGEKLFF. The CDR3 bases are TGTGCCAGCTCACCACGCCAGACGGGTGAAAAACTGTTTTTT.

The chain employs TRBV9 and TRBJ1-3, with 8 bases aligning to TRBD1. This CDR3 is 16 amino acids long. Germline V lookup: CDR1 SGDLS, CDR2 YYNGEE. The ends lost 0 bases at V and 2 bases at J; junction bases unmatched: 4. The CDR3 is CASSVGRTGPGNTIYF. The CDR3, as DNA: TGTGCCAGCAGCGTAGGGAGGACAGGGCCTGGAAACACCATATATTTT.

The CDR3 nucleotides are TGTGCCAGCAGCTTGTATGACAGACCTACTAACTATGGCTACACCTTC. Amino acid sequence: CASSLYDRPTNYGYTF. This chain uses TRBV5-6 with TRBJ1-2; tentatively, D is TRBD1 (5 bases). Trimming pared 1 base from V and 0 bases from J, leaving 13 bases between. In germline, CDR1 is SGHDT, CDR2 YYEEEE. This CDR3 is 16 amino acids long.

This rearrangement joins TRBV3-1 (or the pseudogene TRBV3-2) to TRBJ1-1; TRBD1 is a possible D gene (6 bases). This CDR3 is built from 15 residues. The V gene lost 0 bases and the J gene lost 4 bases, with 12 bases spanning the gap. CDR1 is LGHDT and CDR2 is YNNKEL in the germline V gene (reference sequence). Here the CDR3 reads CASSQDSAGATEAFF. Written as DNA, the CDR3 is TGTGCCAGCAGCCAAGATTCGGCGGGGGCCACTGAAGCTTTCTTT.

This chain connects TRBV29-1 to TRBJ2-5, with 7 positions matching TRBD1. The CDR3 is made up of 16 amino acids. J was trimmed by 4 bases and V by 4 bases; bases with no gene match: 15. The germline V gene has CDR1 SQVTM and CDR2 ANQGSEA. The CDR3 loop is CSVVKFATGLRETQYF. In DNA, the CDR3 is TGCAGCGTTGTAAAGTTTGCGACAGGGTTAAGAGAGACCCAGTACTTC.

The chain joins TRBV19 to TRBJ2-2; 8 bases are shared with TRBD1. The CDR3 extends over 15 amino acids. In germline, CDR1 is LNHDA, CDR2 SQIVND (reference sequence). J gave up 5 bases and V 6 bases, and 8 bases lay outside the gene matches. The CDR3 sequence is CASSPGDRITGELFF. The DNA for the CDR3 is TGTGCCAGTAGCCCTGGGGACAGGATAACCGGGGAGCTGTTTTTT.

The genes are TRBV5-1 and TRBJ2-5; TRBD1 matches 9 bases. CDR1 and CDR2 from the germline V gene are SGHRS and YFSETQ. After removal of 7 bases from V and 6 bases from J, the junction contained 10 bases not matched to a gene. The CDR3 sequence is 14 residues long. The CDR3: CASGGTGSVKTQYF. In DNA form, the CDR3 reads TGCGCCAGCGGGGGGACAGGGAGCGTAAAGACCCAGTACTTC.